These 17 T cell receptor beta chains originate from one sample sequenced in a study of CD8+ T cells in alopecia areata. It was with CD4, CD8alpha, NKG2D, NKG2ACE and other markers that pooled cutaneous lymph node cells were sorted. Sequencing used cDNA as its template, made by extracting RNA and reverse transcribing it. The repertoire was sequenced with immunoSEQ multiplex PCR; TCRdb's copy has only in-frame clones and lacks some. The counts give roughly 260,000 clones, none of them seen only once; 0.9% to 1.5% is held by the top ten. The sample taken for sequencing was CD4+ T cells sorted from a lymph node. The receptors here all came from a C3H/HeJ mouse with alopecia areata. MHC haplotype here: H2-k.

This clone has more than one count but fewer than ten. The genes and germline here are from mouse. The CDR3 bases that were read are TGTGCCAGCAGTGACCCCACAGGGGGTTATAACCAAGAC. This encodes CASSDPTGGYNQD. The complete CDR3 protein is CASSDPTGGYNQDTQYF. V is TRBV13-1 and J is TRBJ2-5; 8 nucleotides align to TRBD1. With the read ending 4 residues before the CDR3 end, the germline J gene is used to fill in that end. The CDR3 contains 17 residues. Losses at the gene ends were 2 bases for V and 0 bases for J; bases not matched to a gene: 8. CDR1 and CDR2 from the germline V gene are NSHNY and SYGAGN.

As concerns this clone: Gene names and germline refer to mouse. The read halts 4 residues ahead of the CDR3 end, with the missing end drawn from the germline J gene. The sample carries other DNA sequences with the same CDR3. The J gene is TRBJ1-2, the V gene TRBV31; maybe TRBD1 (6 bases). CDR1 is GKSSPN and CDR2 is SITVG in the germline V gene. The germline V and J ends were trimmed by 2 bases and 2 bases, with 6 bases remaining between them. The CDR3 sequence is 12 residues long. The CDR3 sequence is CAWSTGNSDYTF. CDR3 DNA (partial): TGTGCCTGGAGTACAGGGAACTCC.

This clone was observed a few times. Each gene name is a mouse one. The read stops 4 residues short of the end of the CDR3; the missing end is completed from the germline J gene. Other DNA sequences in this sample translate to the same CDR3. The rearrangement links TRBV13-2 to TRBJ2-3; TRBD2 aligns across 12 bases. This CDR3 is built from 15 residues. The germline gives CDR1 NNHNN, CDR2 SYGAGS (reference sequence). J was trimmed by 2 bases and V by 5 bases; bases with no gene match: 3. Partial CDR3 DNA: TGTGCCAGCGGCGGGGACTGGGGGGTTGCAGAA. Translation gives CASGGDWGVAE. The CDR3 as a whole reads CASGGDWGVAETLYF.

As for this clone: The germline and genes are mouse ones. The read ends 4 residues early relative to the CDR3; the germline J gene fills the gap. Distinct nucleotide sequences in the sample also encode this CDR3. This chain connects TRBV13-1 to TRBJ2-1; no clear D. Trimming shortened V by 0 bases and J by 1 base, and 5 bases separated the two germline ends. Germline values: CDR1 NSHNY, CDR2 SYGAGN. The CDR3 covers 14 residues. The sequenced part of the CDR3 DNA is TGTGCCAGCAGTGATGGACAAAACTATGCT. This translates into CASSDGQNYA. The entire CDR3 protein is CASSDGQNYAEQFF.

As regards this clone: All gene names here are mouse names. The CDR3 end is not reached by the read, which stops 4 residues before it; the germline J gene fills it in. V usage is TRBV12-1 and J usage is TRBJ2-2, with D maybe TRBD1 (5 bases). There are 13 residues in the CDR3. Trimming removed 4 bases from V and 2 bases from J, with 7 bases in between. Germline loops: CDR1 SGHSN, CDR2 HYEKVE. The part of the CDR3 DNA that was read is TGTGCCAGCTCCCGACAGAACACCGGG. Translation gives CASSRQNTG. The whole CDR3 is CASSRQNTGQLYF.

The sample holds a few counts of this clone. The genes and germline here are from mouse. The observed sequence ends 4 residues before the CDR3 terminus, with the missing tail filled in from the germline J gene. Different DNA sequences within this sample yield the same CDR3. This sequence joins TRBV13-1 and TRBJ2-3; D not certain. The CDR3 is 15 amino acids. Germline V gene sequence: CDR1 NSHNY, CDR2 SYGAGN. Trimming took off 0 bases at V and 0 bases at J, with 8 bases between the two ends. CDR3 sequence reads: CASSDAQPSAETLYF. The CDR3 bases that were read are TGTGCCAGCAGTGATGCTCAGCCTAGTGCAGAA.

This clone has just a few counts. Mouse gene names apply. The observed sequence ends 4 residues before the CDR3 terminus, with the missing tail filled in from the germline J gene. The V and J genes are TRBV31 and TRBJ2-3, with a possible D match to TRBD1 (6 bases). CDR3 length: 13 residues. V was trimmed by 8 bases and J by 0 bases, leaving 12 bases between them. Germline assignment: CDR1 GKSSPN and CDR2 SITVG. The chain's CDR3 is CALGTSSAETLYF. Incomplete CDR3 DNA: TGTGCCCTCGGGACATCTAGTGCAGAA.

This clone was counted between two and nine times. Gene names denote mouse genes. The read terminates 4 residues ahead of where the CDR3 ends, so the germline J gene completes it. The chain combines TRBV14 with TRBJ2-5, with 9 bases matching TRBD2. Looked up from germline, CDR1 is SGHDT and CDR2 is FRDEAV. The V segment lost 5 bases and the J segment 1 base; nucleotides outside the gene matches: 8. The CDR3 runs to 16 residues. CDR3 DNA (partial): TGTGCCAGCAGACGACTGGGGGTGAAGGACCAAGAC. Residues: CASRRLGVKDQD. In full, the CDR3 is CASRRLGVKDQDTQYF.

To note about this clone: Gene names are mouse gene names. With the read ending 3 residues before the CDR3 end, the germline J gene is used to fill in that end. The chain combines TRBV19 with TRBJ1-6, with D possibly TRBD1 on 5 matching bases. Being an ORF, TRBJ1-6 has a function that is uncertain. With 5 bases removed from V and 7 bases from J, the gap between germline ends came to 7 bases. The CDR3 is 12 residues long. The germline gives CDR1 FNHDT, CDR2 SITEND (reference sequence). The CDR3 reads CASRGGNSPLYF. CDR3 DNA (partial): TGTGCCAGCAGGGGGGGGAATTCGCCC.

As for this clone: Gene names denote mouse genes. The sequence runs out 4 residues before the end of the CDR3; the remainder is reconstructed from the germline J gene. V is TRBV13-1 and J is TRBJ1-1, with a tentative D call TRBD1 (5 bases). This CDR3 is built from 15 residues. Per germline, CDR1 NSHNY and CDR2 SYGAGN. CDR3 protein: CASSDAGDWGEEVFF. The part of the CDR3 DNA that was read is TGTGCCAGCAGTGATGCGGGGGACTGGGGGGAA.

On this clone: Germline and genes: mouse. In the same sample, other DNA sequences code for this CDR3. CDR3 bases read: TGTGCCAGCAGCTCGACTGGGGGTCAAGAC. Its translation is CASSSTGGQD. The entire CDR3 protein is CASSSTGGQDTQYF. This sequence joins TRBV4 and TRBJ2-5, with 9 nucleotides matching TRBD2. The CDR3 end lies 4 residues beyond the end of the read and is filled in from the germline J gene. This CDR3 has 14 amino acids. Germline lookup yields CDR1 LGHDT and CDR2 YNNKQL (reference sequence). V gave up 4 bases and J gave up 3 bases; unmatched junction bases: 2. Filled out from reference TRBV4 and TRBJ2-5, the complete variable domain reads ETAVFQTPNYHVTQVGNEVSFNCKQTLGHDTMYWYKQDSKKLLKIMFSYNNKQLIVNETVPRRFSPQSSDKAHLNLRIKSVEPEDSAVYLCASSSTGGQDTQYFGPGTRLLVL.

On this clone itself: Mouse gene names and germline throughout. Read coverage stops 4 residues before the CDR3 terminus; the germline J gene supplies the remainder. Additional DNA sequences in this sample encode the identical CDR3. The J gene is TRBJ1-1, the V gene TRBV14; D unclear. Germline V gene sequence: CDR1 SGHDT, CDR2 FRDEAV. This CDR3 is built from 13 residues. V gave up 2 bases and J gave up 0 bases, with 5 bases separating them. The CDR3 spells CASSLTANTEVFF. The DNA read from the CDR3 is TGTGCCAGCAGTTTAACAGCAAACACA.

A remark on this clone: Mouse germline and gene names are used. Sequencing ends 4 residues short of the CDR3 end; the germline J gene provides the rest. The chain employs TRBV17 and TRBJ2-1; 8 bases agree with TRBD2. V lost 6 bases to trimming and J lost 2 bases; unmatched junction nucleotides: 3. CDR1 is MNHDT, CDR2 YYDKIL, per germline. The CDR3 covers 14 residues. CDR3 DNA (partial): TGTGCTAGCAGACCTGGGGGGCACTATGCT. Amino acid sequence: CASRPGGHYA. The whole CDR3 is CASRPGGHYAEQFF.

Worth noting for this clone: Each gene name is a mouse one. The missing CDR3 end, 4 residues past where the read stops, is filled in from the germline J gene. The chain links TRBV13-1 to TRBJ1-2; the D gene is possibly TRBD1 (6 bases). Germline values: CDR1 NSHNY, CDR2 SYGAGN. With 4 bases removed from V and 4 bases from J, the gap between germline ends came to 11 bases. The CDR3 has 13 residues. CDR3 bases read: TGTGCCAGCAGTCTCCAGGGGCGCTCC. Amino acid sequence: CASSLQGRS. The CDR3 as a whole reads CASSLQGRSDYTF.

This clone was counted between two and nine times. Mouse gene names apply. The CDR3 reads CASSQDQGRNSDYTF. CDR3 DNA, as far as it was read: TGTGCCAGCAGCCAAGATCAGGGGAGAAACTCC. The V call is TRBV5, the J call TRBJ1-2; a weak D match, TRBD1 (6 bases). The sequence runs out 4 residues before the end of the CDR3; the remainder is reconstructed from the germline J gene. The germline V gene has CDR1 LGHNA and CDR2 YNLKQL (reference sequence). The CDR3 is 15 amino acids. V was pared by 0 bases and J by 1 base, with 9 bases between.

About this clone: Any gene name here is a mouse gene name. The read ends 4 residues early relative to the CDR3; the germline J gene fills the gap. The V call is TRBV19, the J call TRBJ2-5; 11 nucleotides align to TRBD2. Germline V lookup: CDR1 FNHDT, CDR2 SITEND (reference sequence). The CDR3 runs 14 residues. This CDR3 reads CASSGTGGEDTQYF. CDR3 DNA, as far as it was read: TGTGCCAGCAGCGGGACTGGGGGAGAAGAC.

Regarding this clone: Mouse gene names and germline throughout. The read ends 4 residues early relative to the CDR3; the germline J gene fills the gap. The J gene is TRBJ2-5, the V gene TRBV31; no definite D call. CDR1 and CDR2 (germline): GKSSPN, SITVG. V dropped 8 bases and J dropped 3 bases, with 9 bases sitting between them. The CDR3 is 11 amino acids. Partial CDR3 DNA: TGTGCCCTGGAGGAGCAAGAC. Translation gives CALEEQD. The CDR3, in full, reads CALEEQDTQYF.